This T cell receptor (beta chain) comes out of a study of technical replicates of blood from a handful of donors. Only in-frame clones appear in the TCRdb table, and some are missing; sequencing was by immunoSEQ multiplex PCR. The table has about 84,000 clones, about 90% seen once. Germline trimming cut 3 bases from V and 5 bases from J; bases unmatched to any gene: 7. Per the germline V gene, CDR1 is SGHRS and CDR2 is YFSETQ. The CDR3 covers 15 residues. Input material: T cells isolated from PBMCs. J is TRBJ2-7 and V is TRBV5-1, with TRBD2 matching 11 bases. This TCR came from a human donor in good health. The CDR3: CASSSLGTSGHEQYF. The CDR3 coding sequence is TGCGCCAGCAGCTCCCTCGGGACTAGCGGCCACGAGCAGTACTTC.